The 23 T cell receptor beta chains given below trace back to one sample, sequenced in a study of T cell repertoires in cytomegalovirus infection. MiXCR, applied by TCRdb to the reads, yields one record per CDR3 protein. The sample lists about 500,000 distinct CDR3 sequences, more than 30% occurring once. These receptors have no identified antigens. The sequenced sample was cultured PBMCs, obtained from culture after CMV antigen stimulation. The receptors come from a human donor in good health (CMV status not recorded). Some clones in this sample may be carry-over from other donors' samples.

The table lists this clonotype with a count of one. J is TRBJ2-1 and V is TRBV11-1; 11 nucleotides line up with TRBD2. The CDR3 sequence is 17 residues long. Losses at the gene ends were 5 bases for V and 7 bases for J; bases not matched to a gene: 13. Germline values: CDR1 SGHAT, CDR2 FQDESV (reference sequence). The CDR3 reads CASSAKGTSGTRNEQFF. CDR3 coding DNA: TGTGCCAGCAGCGCCAAGGGGACTAGCGGCACCCGTAATGAGCAGTTCTTC. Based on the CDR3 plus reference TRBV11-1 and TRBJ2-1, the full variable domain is EAEVAQSPRYKITEKSQAVAFWCDPISGHATLYWYRQILGQGPELLVQFQDESVVDDSQLPKDRFSAERLKGVDSTLKIQPAELGDSAMYLCASSAKGTSGTRNEQFFGPGTRLTVL.

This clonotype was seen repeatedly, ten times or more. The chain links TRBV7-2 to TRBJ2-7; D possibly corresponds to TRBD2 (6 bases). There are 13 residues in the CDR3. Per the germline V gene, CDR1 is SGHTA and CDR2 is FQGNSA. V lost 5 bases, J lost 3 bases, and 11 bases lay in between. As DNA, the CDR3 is TGTGCCAGCAGCCAACAGACTAGCTACGAGCAGTACGTC. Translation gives CASSQQTSYEQYV.

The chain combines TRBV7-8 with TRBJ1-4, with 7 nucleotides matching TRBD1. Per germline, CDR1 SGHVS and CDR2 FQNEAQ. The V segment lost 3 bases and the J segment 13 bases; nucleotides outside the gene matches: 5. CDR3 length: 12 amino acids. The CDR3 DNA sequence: TGTGCCAGCAGCTTCGACAGGGAGGGACTGTTTTTT. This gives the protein CASSFDREGLFF.

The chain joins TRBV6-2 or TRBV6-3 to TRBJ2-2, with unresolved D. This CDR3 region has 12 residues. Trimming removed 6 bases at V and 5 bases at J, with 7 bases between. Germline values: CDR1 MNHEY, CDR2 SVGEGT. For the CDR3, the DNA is TGTGCCAGCAGGCTTAGGACCGGGGAGCTGTTTTTT. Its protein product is CASRLRTGELFF.

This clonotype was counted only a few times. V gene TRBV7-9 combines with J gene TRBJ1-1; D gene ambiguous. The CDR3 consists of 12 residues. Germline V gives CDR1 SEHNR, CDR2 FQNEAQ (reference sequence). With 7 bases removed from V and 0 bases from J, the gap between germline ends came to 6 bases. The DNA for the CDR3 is TGTGCCAGCACAAGGTTGAACACTGAAGCTTTCTTT. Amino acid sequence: CASTRLNTEAFF.

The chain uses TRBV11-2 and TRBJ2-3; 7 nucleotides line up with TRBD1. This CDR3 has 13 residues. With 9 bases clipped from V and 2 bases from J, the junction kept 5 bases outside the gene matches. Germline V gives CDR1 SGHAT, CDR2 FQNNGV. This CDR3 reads CASGTEHTDTQYF. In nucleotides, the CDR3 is TGTGCCAGTGGGACAGAACACACAGATACGCAGTATTTT.

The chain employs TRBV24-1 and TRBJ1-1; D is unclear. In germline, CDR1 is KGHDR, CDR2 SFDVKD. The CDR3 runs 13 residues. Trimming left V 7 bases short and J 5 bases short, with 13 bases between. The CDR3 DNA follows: TGTGCCACCAGCACAGTGGATGGGACTGAAGCTTTCTTT. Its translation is CATSTVDGTEAFF.

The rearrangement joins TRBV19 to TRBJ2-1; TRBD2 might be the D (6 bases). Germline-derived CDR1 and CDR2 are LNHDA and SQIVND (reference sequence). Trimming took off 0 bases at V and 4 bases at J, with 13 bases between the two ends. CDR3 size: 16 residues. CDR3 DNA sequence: TGTGCCAGTAGTATAGATCTGCTAGCGACGTACAATGAGCAGTTCTTC. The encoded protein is CASSIDLLATYNEQFF.

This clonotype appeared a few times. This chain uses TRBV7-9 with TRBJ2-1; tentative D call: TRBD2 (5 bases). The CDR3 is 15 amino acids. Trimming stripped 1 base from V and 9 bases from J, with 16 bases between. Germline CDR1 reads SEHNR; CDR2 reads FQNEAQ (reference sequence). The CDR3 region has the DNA TGTGCCAGCAGCTTAGGGCAGCGCTGGGAGATTGAGCAGTTCTTC. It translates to CASSLGQRWEIEQFF.

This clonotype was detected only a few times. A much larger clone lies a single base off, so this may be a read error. The CDR3 DNA is TGTGCCAGCAGCGGGACTAGCGGGAGTCATGAGCAGTTCTTC. Translation gives CASSGTSGSHEQFF. The gene calls are TRBV5-6 and TRBJ2-1; 14 bases line up with TRBD2. Germline V gene data show CDR1 as SGHDT and CDR2 as YYEEEE. This CDR3 spans 14 amino acids. With 4 bases clipped from V and 8 bases from J, the junction kept 2 bases outside the gene matches.

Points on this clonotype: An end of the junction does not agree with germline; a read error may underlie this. CDR3 sequence reads: CAIQREGSSRDTQYF. CDR3 sequence (DNA): TGTGCCATCCAAAGGGAAGGGAGTAGCAGAGATACGCAGTATTTT. V gene TRBV10-3 combines with J gene TRBJ2-3; maybe TRBD2 (5 bases). Germline CDR1 is ENHRY and CDR2 is SYGVKD. The CDR3 contains 15 residues.

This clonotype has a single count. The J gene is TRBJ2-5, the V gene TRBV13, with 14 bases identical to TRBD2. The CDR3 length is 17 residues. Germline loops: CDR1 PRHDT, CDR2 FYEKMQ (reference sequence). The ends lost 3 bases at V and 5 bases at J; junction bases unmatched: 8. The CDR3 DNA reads TGTGCCAGCAGCTTGGGACTAGCGGGAGTTGACAGGGAGACCCAGTACTTC. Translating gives CASSLGLAGVDRETQYF.

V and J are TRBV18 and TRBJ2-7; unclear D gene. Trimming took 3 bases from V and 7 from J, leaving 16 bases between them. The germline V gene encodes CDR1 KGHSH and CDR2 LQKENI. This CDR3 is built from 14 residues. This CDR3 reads CASSPERVSEEQYV. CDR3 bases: TGTGCCAGCTCACCTGAAAGGGTATCGGAGGAGCAGTACGTC.

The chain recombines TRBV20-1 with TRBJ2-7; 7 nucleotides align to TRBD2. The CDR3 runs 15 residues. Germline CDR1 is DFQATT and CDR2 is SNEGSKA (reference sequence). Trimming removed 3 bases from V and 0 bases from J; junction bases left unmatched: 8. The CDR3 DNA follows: TGCAGTGCTAGTCGGCTAGCGGAGATCTCCTACGAGCAGTACGTC. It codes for CSASRLAEISYEQYV.

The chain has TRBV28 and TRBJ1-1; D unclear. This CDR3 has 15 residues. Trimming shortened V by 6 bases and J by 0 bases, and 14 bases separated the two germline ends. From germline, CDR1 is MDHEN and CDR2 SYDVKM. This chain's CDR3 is CASSLRGVMNTEAFF. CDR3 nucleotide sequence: TGTGCCAGCAGCCTGCGCGGGGTAATGAACACTGAAGCTTTCTTT.

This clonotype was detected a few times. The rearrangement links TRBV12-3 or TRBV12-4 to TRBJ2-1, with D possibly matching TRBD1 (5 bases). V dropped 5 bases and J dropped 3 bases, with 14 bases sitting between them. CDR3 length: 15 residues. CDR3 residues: CASSKTTAVYNEQFF. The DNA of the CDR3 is TGTGCCAGCAGTAAGACGACAGCAGTCTACAATGAGCAGTTCTTC.

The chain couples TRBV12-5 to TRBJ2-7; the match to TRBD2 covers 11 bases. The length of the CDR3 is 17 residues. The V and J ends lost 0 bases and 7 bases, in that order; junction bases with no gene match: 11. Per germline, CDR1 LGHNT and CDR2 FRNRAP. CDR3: CASGLVRELAGVREQYV. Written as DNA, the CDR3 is TGTGCTAGTGGTTTGGTACGAGAACTAGCGGGAGTGCGGGAGCAGTACGTC.

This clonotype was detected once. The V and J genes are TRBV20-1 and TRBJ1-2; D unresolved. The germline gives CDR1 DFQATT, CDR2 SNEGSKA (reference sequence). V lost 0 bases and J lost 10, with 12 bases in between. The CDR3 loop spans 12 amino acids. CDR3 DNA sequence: TGCAGTGCTAGAGATACCGGGCGATTCTACACCTTC. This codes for CSARDTGRFYTF.

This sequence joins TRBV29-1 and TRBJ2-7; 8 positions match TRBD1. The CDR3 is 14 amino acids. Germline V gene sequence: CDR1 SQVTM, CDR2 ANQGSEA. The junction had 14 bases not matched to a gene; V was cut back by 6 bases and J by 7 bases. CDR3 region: CSVRKGQAEYEQYF. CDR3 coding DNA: TGCAGCGTGCGTAAGGGACAGGCGGAATATGAGCAGTACTTC.

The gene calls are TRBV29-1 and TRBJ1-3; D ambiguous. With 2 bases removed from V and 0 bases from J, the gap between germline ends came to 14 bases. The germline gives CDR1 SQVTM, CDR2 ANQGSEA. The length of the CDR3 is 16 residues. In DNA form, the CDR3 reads TGCAGCGTTGAAACAACCGGATCGAGCTCTGGAAACACCATATATTTT. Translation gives CSVETTGSSSGNTIYF.

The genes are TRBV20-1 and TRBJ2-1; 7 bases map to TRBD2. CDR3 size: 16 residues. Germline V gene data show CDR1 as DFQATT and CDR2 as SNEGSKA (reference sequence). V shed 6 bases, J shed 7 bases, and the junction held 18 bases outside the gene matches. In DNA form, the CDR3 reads TGCAGTGCCCCCGTTGGCGGGAGCTGGTCGGGGAATGAGCAGTTCTTC. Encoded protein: CSAPVGGSWSGNEQFF.

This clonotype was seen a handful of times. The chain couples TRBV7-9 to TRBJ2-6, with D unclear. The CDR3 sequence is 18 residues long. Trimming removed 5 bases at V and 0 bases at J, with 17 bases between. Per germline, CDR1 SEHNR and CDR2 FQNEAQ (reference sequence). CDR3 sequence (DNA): TGTGCCAGCAGCCCAAGGCAAGGCAGCAACTCTGGGGCCAACGTCCTGACTTTC. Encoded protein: CASSPRQGSNSGANVLTF.

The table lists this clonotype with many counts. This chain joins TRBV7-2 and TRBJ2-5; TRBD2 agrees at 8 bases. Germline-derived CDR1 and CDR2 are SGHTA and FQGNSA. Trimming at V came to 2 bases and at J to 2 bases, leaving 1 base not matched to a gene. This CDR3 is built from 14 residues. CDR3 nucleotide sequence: TGTGCCAGCAGCTTAAGACTAGCGCAAGAGACCCAGTACTTC. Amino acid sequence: CASSLRLAQETQYF.